These 9 T cell receptor beta chains came from one sample sequenced in a study of cytomegalovirus exposure and HLA in healthy donors. PCR primers comprised 60 Vbeta and 13 Jbeta primers. TCRdb keeps only in-frame clones here, not all; method: immunoSEQ multiplex PCR. The profile shows roughly 150,000 clones, about 80% of them singletons. Sequencing was performed on PBMCs. The source of these receptors is a woman aged 40 to 50 in good health and CMV-seronegative.

V and J are TRBV11-3 and TRBJ2-1; 10 bases agree with TRBD1. The CDR3 length is 15 residues. V lost 5 bases to trimming and J lost 4 bases; unmatched junction nucleotides: 5. Germline V lookup: CDR1 SGHNT, CDR2 YENEEA. The CDR3 DNA is TGTGCCAGCAGCGGGGGACAGGGGACTTACAATGAGCAGTTCTTC. Translating gives CASSGGQGTYNEQFF.

The chain recombines TRBV5-1 with TRBJ2-1; TRBD2 matches at 14 bases. Looked up from germline, CDR1 is SGHRS and CDR2 is YFSETQ. This CDR3 contains 14 residues. V was pared by 6 bases and J by 5 bases, with 1 base of the junction left unmatched. This CDR3 is CASKTSGRDNEQFF. CDR3 DNA sequence: TGCGCCAGCAAGACTAGCGGGAGGGACAATGAGCAGTTCTTC. The full variable domain, rest sourced from reference TRBV5-1 and TRBJ2-1, is KAGVTQTPRYLIKTRGQQVTLSCSPISGHRSVSWYQQTPGQGLQFLFEYFSETQRNKGNFPGRFSGRQFSNSRSEMNVSTLELGDSALYLCASKTSGRDNEQFFGPGTRLTVL.

This clone was picked up one time. The gene calls are TRBV18 and TRBJ2-2; 9 bases fit TRBD1. There are 16 residues in the CDR3. V gave up 8 bases and J gave up 6 bases; unmatched junction bases: 13. Germline CDR1 is KGHSH and CDR2 is LQKENI. In DNA form, the CDR3 reads TGTGCCAGCCGCCGCGGGACAGGGATCAGCTCCGGGGAGCTGTTTTTT. This sequence encodes CASRRGTGISSGELFF.

In its sample, this clone was seen a few times. This chain links TRBV20-1 with TRBJ1-2; D is unclear. The ends were cut back, 6 bases at V and 7 bases at J, with 12 bases in the middle. The germline V gene has CDR1 DFQATT and CDR2 SNEGSKA (reference sequence). The CDR3 consists of 11 residues. CDR3 in amino acids: CSALRQGGYTF. The CDR3 DNA reads as TGCAGTGCCCTTAGACAAGGTGGCTACACCTTC.

The J gene is TRBJ2-1, the V gene TRBV5-1, with 16 bases aligning to TRBD2. The trim removed 8 bases at V and 7 bases at J, leaving 6 bases unmatched. Germline CDR1 and CDR2: SGHRS and YFSETQ. The CDR3 extends over 15 amino acids. The CDR3 DNA reads as TGCGCCAGGAGGAAGGGACTAGCGGGAGGGAATGAGCAGTTCTTC. This encodes CARRKGLAGGNEQFF.

The chain has TRBV5-1 and TRBJ2-7, with 8 bases fitting TRBD1. Per the germline V gene, CDR1 is SGHRS and CDR2 is YFSETQ. V lost 1 base, J lost 3 bases, and 9 bases stayed unmatched. The length of the CDR3 is 16 residues. The CDR3 here is CASSLSAGGSHYEQYF. The CDR3 coding sequence is TGCGCCAGCAGCTTGTCGGCAGGGGGCTCACACTACGAGCAGTACTTC.

The V and J genes are TRBV5-6 and TRBJ1-5, with D possibly being TRBD1 (6 bases). The CDR3 has 14 amino acids. Trimming shortened V by 0 bases and J by 8 bases, and 12 bases separated the two germline ends. Looked up from germline, CDR1 is SGHDT and CDR2 is YYEEEE. The CDR3 sequence is CASSLGRDTKPQHF. DNA for the CDR3: TGTGCCAGCAGCTTGGGCCGGGACACCAAGCCCCAGCATTTT.

This chain joins TRBV28 and TRBJ1-3, with D unclear. V was pared by 5 bases and J by 1 base, with 12 bases between. From germline, CDR1 is MDHEN and CDR2 SYDVKM. The CDR3 sequence is 15 residues long. This CDR3 reads CASSKTRPSGNTIYF. The CDR3 bases are TGTGCCAGCAGTAAGACAAGACCATCTGGAAACACCATATATTTT.

The chain carries TRBV7-9 and TRBJ2-4, with 7 nucleotides matching TRBD1. The CDR3 runs to 13 residues. Germline CDR1 is SEHNR and CDR2 is FQNEAQ (reference sequence). Trimming cost V 3 bases and J 8 bases; bases outside gene matches: 4. The CDR3 coding sequence is TGTGCCAGCAGCTTGGTTACAGGGGACATTCAGTACTTC. Protein: CASSLVTGDIQYF.